This T cell receptor (beta chain) stems from a study of vaccination effects on CD4 cells after COVID-19. Study conclusions and caveats: Clonal contraction was marked in infection- and vaccine-induced clones late after vaccination.

This table comes from immunoSEQ multiplex PCR, and its TCRdb copy is limited to in-frame clones, with some not included. This table has 30,000 to 35,000 clones, 73% appearing once. Notes on this clone: Its antigen is as yet unknown.

CDR3 length: 14 residues. In germline, CDR1 is MNHNS, CDR2 SASEGT. Trimming took 3 bases from V and 5 from J; bases not matched to a gene: 4. Ahead of sequencing, the ViraFEST assay grew antigen-specific CD4+ T cells using viral peptide pools. When around nine days of culture had elapsed, CD4+ T cells were isolated. Nobody among the vaccine recipients had prior SARS-CoV-2 infection (nucleocapsid antibodies were negative). The input for sequencing was CD4+ T cells from PBMCs cultured with HCoV-OC43 spike peptides, taken before COVID-19 vaccination. Subset defined: HCoV-OC43 spike overlapping peptide pool stimulation. The chain combines TRBV6-1 with TRBJ1-5, with TRBD1 identical over 7 bases. This clonotype was obtained from a human donor who received a COVID-19 vaccine. The CDR3 is CASSELQGDQPQHF. CDR3 in DNA: TGTGCCAGCAGTGAGCTCCAGGGGGATCAGCCCCAGCATTTT.